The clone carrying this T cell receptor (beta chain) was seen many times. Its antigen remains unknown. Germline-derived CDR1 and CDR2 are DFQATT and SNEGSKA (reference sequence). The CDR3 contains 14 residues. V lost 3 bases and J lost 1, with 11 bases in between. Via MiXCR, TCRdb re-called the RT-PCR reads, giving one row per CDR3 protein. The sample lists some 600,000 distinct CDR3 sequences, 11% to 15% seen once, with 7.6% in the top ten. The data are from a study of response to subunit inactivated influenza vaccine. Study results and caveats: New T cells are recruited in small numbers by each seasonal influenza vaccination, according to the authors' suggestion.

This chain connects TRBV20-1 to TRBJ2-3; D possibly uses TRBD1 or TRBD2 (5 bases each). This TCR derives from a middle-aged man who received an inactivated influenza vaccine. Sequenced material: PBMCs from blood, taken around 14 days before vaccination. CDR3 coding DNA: TGCAGTGCTAGGGGGGTCGGGGGCACAGATACGCAGTATTTT. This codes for CSARGVGGTDTQYF.